The clone carrying this T cell receptor (beta chain) was seen a few times. Its antigen remains unknown. The data are from a study of T-cell memory formation after mild COVID-19. Background on the study: Largely donor-specific sequence clusters came from a couple of donors.

Notes on the study in general: Cross-reactive memory seemingly joined, as some responding clones were found in pre-infection memory.

Each CDR3 protein gets one entry after TCRdb re-called the 5' RACE reads with MiXCR. The table shows some 290,000 distinct CDR3 sequences, with roughly 16% occurring only once. This CDR3 is built from 14 residues. J was trimmed by 3 bases and V by 3 bases; bases with no gene match: 2. The germline CDR1 and CDR2 sequences are SGDLS and YYNGEE. The TCR comes from a man aged 18-30 years who had mild COVID-19 (a few samples of this study predate the infection). Cell type and time point are not known. V usage is TRBV9 and J usage is TRBJ2-2; TRBD2 matches 7 bases. The sample comprised PBMCs or a T cell subset sorted from them (not recorded which). Here the CDR3 DNA reads TGTGCCAGCAGCGGGACTAGAGACACCGGGGAGCTGTTTTTT. Amino acids: CASSGTRDTGELFF.